Described below is a single T cell receptor (beta chain) sequence and its context. Its antigen is not yet known. No much larger clone exists at a distance of one base, and base qualities are not known. Approximately 2 micrograms of genomic DNA were extracted from cryopreserved PBMCs for TCR beta library preparation. Longitudinal blood samples from CLL patients on ibrutinib monotherapy were analyzed using high-throughput TCR beta sequencing. Patients were enrolled in a phase 2 open-label single-center ibrutinib monotherapy trial. The data are from a study of cytotoxic CD8 clonotypes in ibrutinib-treated CLL (dated by TCRdb to about 2021). Background on the whole study: In this cohort, more than 14 patients were treatment-naive and ten to eleven were relapsed/refractory, while fewer than 18 had unmutated IGHV. Partial responses were observed in around 25 patients and complete responses in 2; after a median follow-up of 68 months, remission was maintained in roughly 14 patients and progression was observed in approximately 12. Response samples were taken after a median of roughly eleven months on treatment, ranging from about 6 to 40 months. On average, each sample yielded hundreds of thousands of productive templates and tens of thousands of productive rearrangements. Longitudinal samples were available for about 30% of the roughly 86 trial participants. Cryopreserved peripheral blood mononuclear cells were collected at three points: before therapy, at response, and at either sustained remission or disease progression. Patients were still on ibrutinib when every remission and progressive disease sample was collected.

The goal of deep resolution MiSeq sequencing was a depth between 1 in 1 million and 1 in 200,000 T cells, and coverage averaged 10x per clonotype. TCR beta libraries were generated with the immunoSEQ hsTCRB Kit. Processing in the source paper ran as follows. ImmunoSEQ Data Assistant and ImmunoSEQ Analyzer were used for data analysis, and V, D and J genes were assigned according to IMGT definitions. Clonality, which ranges from 0 to 1, was calculated as one minus the normalized Shannon entropy of productive rearrangement frequencies. Public clonotype analysis was restricted to overrepresented clonotypes comprising at least 0.05% of each patient's repertoire. Fewer than 15 age-matched healthy donor repertoires from immuneACCESS served as clonality controls. Held by TCRdb, this immuneACCESS table contains in-frame sequences only and omits some clones. Under half of the omission traces to an unresolved V gene where checked; the cause of the rest is unknown. That table gives V, J and clone size, and the DNA gave D and trimming. The sample records around 140,000 clones, more than 75% of which are singletons. The ten largest clones add up to 7.5% to 8% of the sample.

The CDR3 covers 13 residues, taking in both the cysteine and the phenylalanine. The entry retains the CDR3 DNA only, 39 bases that are in frame from base 1. CDR1 SQVTM and CDR2 ANQGSEA are derived from the germline V gene. Here V drops 4 bases and J drops 4 bases, and the junction holds 4 bases not matched to any gene. The study at large found these results: At baseline, clonality was higher than in age-matched healthy donors and showed a strong correlation with circulating CD8+ T-cell counts. Public clonotypes were rare and either shrank or stayed stable during treatment, and the rise in clonality at ibrutinib response reflected expansion of private clonotypes. Clonality rose at ibrutinib response, remained stable during sustained remission, and dropped back toward baseline at progression. Sampling times were not matched between patients in sustained remission and patients whose disease was progressing, and lymph node repertoires were not examined.

The clonotype comes from a human donor with chronic lymphocytic leukemia. Recombination joined TRBV29-1 with TRBJ1-2, with 9 central nucleotides matching TRBD1. The sequencing used PBMCs, collected after 36 months of ibrutinib treatment. CDR3 loop: CSVGGQGIYGYTF. The bases read TGCAGCGTTGGCGGACAGGGGATCTATGGCTACACCTTC.